This T cell receptor beta chain appears in the sequencing data of a study of blood T cell repertoires in COVID-19. The wider study: PBMCs, B-cell-depleted T cells, or T cells were the source of the cDNA or gDNA that made up the material.

TCRdb keeps only in-frame clones here, not all; method: immunoSEQ multiplex PCR. The repertoire holds about 140,000 clones, with approximately 80% as singletons. Across 20 to 25 US areas, participants ranged in age from about 18 to 90 years. Allocation to cohorts depended on clinical history reported by the participants. Exposed participants encountered a COVID-19 case during the 2 weeks preceding study entry. This CDR3 has 15 residues. The junction had 2 bases not matched to a gene; V was cut back by 5 bases and J by 2 bases. Looked up from germline, CDR1 is MNHNY and CDR2 is SVGAGI (reference sequence).

Sequences were obtained from PBMCs or T cells enriched from blood (not recorded which). The chain recombines TRBV6-6 with TRBJ1-5; 11 bases align to TRBD1. The sequence derives from a woman aged 18-29 years who had been exposed to COVID-19. The CDR3 reads CASSGQGAGNQPQHF. The CDR3 DNA reads TGTGCCAGCAGTGGACAGGGGGCGGGCAATCAGCCCCAGCATTTT.